These 2 T cell receptor beta chains originate from one sample sequenced in a study of blood T cell repertoires in COVID-19. Measured with immunoSEQ multiplex PCR; TCRdb has only the in-frame clones, and not every one. Of about 280,000 clones listed, roughly nine tenths are singletons. Sequencing input: PBMCs or T cells enriched from blood (not recorded which). The receptor source for this set is a woman aged 60-75 years who had recovered from COVID-19.

The chain recombines TRBV28 with TRBJ1-2, with 9 bases identical to TRBD1. V lost 5 bases to trimming and J lost 2 bases; unmatched junction nucleotides: 15. Germline CDR1 MDHEN, CDR2 SYDVKM. The CDR3 contains 18 residues. The CDR3 bases are TGTGCCAGCAGTACCACAGGGGGCGGAAAGAAATCCAACTATGGCTACACCTTC. Translated, it gives CASSTTGGGKKSNYGYTF.

As DNA, the CDR3 is TGTGCCATCAGTGACTCTGCGTACAGGGAGACCCAGTACTTC. This encodes CAISDSAYRETQYF. The J gene is TRBJ2-5, the V gene TRBV10-3, with D possibly being TRBD1 (5 bases). Trimming stripped 3 bases from V and 5 bases from J, with 13 bases between. Germline CDR1 and CDR2: ENHRY and SYGVKD. This CDR3 has 14 amino acids.